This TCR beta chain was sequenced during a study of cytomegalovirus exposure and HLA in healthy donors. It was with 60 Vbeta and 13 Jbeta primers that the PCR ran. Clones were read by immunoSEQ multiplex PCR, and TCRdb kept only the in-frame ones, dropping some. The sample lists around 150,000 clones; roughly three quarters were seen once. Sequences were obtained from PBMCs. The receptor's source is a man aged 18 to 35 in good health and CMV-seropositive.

The CDR3 sequence: CASSPQSYNEQFF. Written as DNA, the CDR3 is TGTGCCAGCTCACCCCAGTCCTACAATGAGCAGTTCTTC. The gene calls are TRBV18 and TRBJ2-1; no clear D gene. Germline V gene data show CDR1 as KGHSH and CDR2 as LQKENI. V was pared by 3 bases and J by 1 base, with 4 bases between. The CDR3 spans 13 residues.